This TCR beta chain is drawn from a study of T cell changes during pregnancy in multiple sclerosis. The assay was immunoSEQ multiplex PCR, and TCRdb's table has in-frame clones only and misses some. The table records over 45,000 clones, around 89% of them present only once. CDR3 length equals 17 residues. The germline V gene encodes CDR1 SGHTA and CDR2 FQGNSA. Trimming cost V 2 bases and J 4 bases; bases outside gene matches: 8. The specimen was peripheral blood, collected after pregnancy. This chain joins TRBV7-2 and TRBJ2-1; TRBD2 aligns across 10 bases. The source of this sequence is a female donor with multiple sclerosis, enrolled in a pregnancy study. The CDR3, as DNA: TGTGCCAGCAGCTTAATGAGCGGGAGGGGGCAGTACAATGAGCAGTTCTTC. Its protein is CASSLMSGRGQYNEQFF.